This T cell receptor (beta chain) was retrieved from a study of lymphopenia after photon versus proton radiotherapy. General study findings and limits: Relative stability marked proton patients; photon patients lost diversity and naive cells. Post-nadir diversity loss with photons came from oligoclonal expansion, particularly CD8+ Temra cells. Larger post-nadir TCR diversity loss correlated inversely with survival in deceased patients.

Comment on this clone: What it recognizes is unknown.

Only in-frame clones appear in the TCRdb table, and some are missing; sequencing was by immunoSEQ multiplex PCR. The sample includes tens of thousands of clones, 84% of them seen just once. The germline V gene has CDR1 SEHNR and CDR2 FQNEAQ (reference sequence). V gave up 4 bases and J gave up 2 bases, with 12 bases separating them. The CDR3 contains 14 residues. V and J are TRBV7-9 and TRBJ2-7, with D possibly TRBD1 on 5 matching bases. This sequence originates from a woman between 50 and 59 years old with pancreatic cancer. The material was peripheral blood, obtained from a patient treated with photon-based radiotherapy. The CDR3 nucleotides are TGTGCCAGCAGCTGGGAAGGGGAAGCCTACGAGCAGTACTTC. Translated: CASSWEGEAYEQYF.